This entry concerns a single T cell receptor (beta chain). Trimming took off 2 bases at V and 4 bases at J, with 11 bases between the two ends. This CDR3 is built from 14 residues. Germline V gives CDR1 WSHSY, CDR2 SAAADI. The protocol was immunoSEQ multiplex PCR, while the TCRdb copy is restricted to in-frame clones and leaves out a portion. The data show around 300,000 clones, approximately 88% seen once. This entry is derived from a study of blood T cell repertoires in COVID-19. In assigning cohorts, the study relied on participant-reported clinical history. The TCR sequence derives from a man between 25 and 39 years old who had recovered from COVID-19. This chain joins TRBV10-2 and TRBJ1-2; D might be TRBD1 (6 bases). The sequenced sample was PBMCs or T cells enriched from blood (not recorded which). As DNA, the CDR3 is TGCGCCAGCAGTGAGGCAGGGGCGAGCTATGGCTACACCTTC. Protein product: CASSEAGASYGYTF.